Shown below are 32 T cell receptor beta chains from a single sample sequenced in a study of control samples from healthy donors and cancer patients. TCRdb's copy holds only in-frame clones and misses some; the assay was immunoSEQ multiplex PCR. The sample carries 50,000 to 65,000 clones, around 90% recorded once. The sample taken for sequencing was PBMCs. The receptors derive from a man aged 25 to 40 with colorectal cancer.

The chain has TRBV2 and TRBJ1-1, with a weak D call TRBD1 (5 bases). Per the germline V gene, CDR1 is SNHLY and CDR2 is FYNNEI. The CDR3 loop spans 14 amino acids. V lost 6 bases and J lost 0, with 11 bases in between. The CDR3 sequence is CASRPGQMNTEAFF. In DNA, the CDR3 is TGTGCCAGCAGGCCGGGGCAGATGAACACTGAAGCTTTCTTT.

This clone has only one observation. CDR3 protein: CASSPTGSGNTIYF. CDR3 nucleotide sequence: TGTGCCAGCAGCCCCACAGGGTCTGGAAACACCATATATTTT. V and J are TRBV5-5 and TRBJ1-3; tentatively, D is TRBD1 (6 bases). The ends were cut back, 4 bases at V and 1 base at J, with 9 bases in the middle. Germline assignment: CDR1 SGHKS and CDR2 YYEKEE (reference sequence). The CDR3 length is 14 residues.

The chain is built from TRBV7-9 and TRBJ1-1; 7 bases are shared with TRBD1. Germline loops: CDR1 SEHNR, CDR2 FQNEAQ (reference sequence). Trimming removed 5 bases from V and 2 bases from J; junction bases left unmatched: 8. The CDR3 covers 15 residues. The CDR3 sequence is CASSIDRVQNTEAFF. The CDR3 DNA sequence: TGTGCCAGCAGCATAGACAGGGTTCAAAACACTGAAGCTTTCTTT.

There are a few counts of this clone. The chain joins TRBV6-2 or TRBV6-3 to TRBJ1-2, with a weak D call TRBD1 (6 bases). Per germline, CDR1 MNHEY and CDR2 SVGEGT. The CDR3 has 15 residues. V was cut by 2 bases and J by 2 bases, with 12 bases left in between. This chain's CDR3 is CASSYAGGRNYGYTF. The CDR3 DNA reads TGTGCCAGCAGTTACGCGGGGGGGCGAAACTATGGCTACACCTTC.

This clone was seen a single time. This chain uses TRBV5-1 with TRBJ2-5, with D maybe TRBD1 (6 bases). V lost 5 bases and J lost 5, with 19 bases in between. The length of the CDR3 is 15 residues. Germline assignment: CDR1 SGHRS and CDR2 YFSETQ. The CDR3 nucleotides are TGCGCCAGCAGGTACTCCGGACAGCGAGGGGAGACCCAGTACTTC. It specifies CASRYSGQRGETQYF. Drawing the rest from reference TRBV5-1 and TRBJ2-5, the complete variable domain is KAGVTQTPRYLIKTRGQQVTLSCSPISGHRSVSWYQQTPGQGLQFLFEYFSETQRNKGNFPGRFSGRQFSNSRSEMNVSTLELGDSALYLCASRYSGQRGETQYFGPGTRLLVL.

The CDR3 here is CASSSYSNTEAFF. CDR3 in DNA: TGTGCCAGCAGTTCGTATTCAAACACTGAAGCTTTCTTT. The V and J genes are TRBV6-6 and TRBJ1-1; D is uncertain. The CDR3 loop spans 13 amino acids. From germline, CDR1 is MNHNY and CDR2 SVGAGI (reference sequence). The V gene lost 4 bases and the J gene lost 2 bases, with 8 bases spanning the gap.

The chain combines TRBV4-3 with TRBJ1-2; the D is unclear. The CDR3 extends over 14 amino acids. Trimming removed 0 bases at V and 8 bases at J, with 13 bases between. The V gene's germline CDR1 is LGHNA and CDR2 YSLEER. In nucleotides, the CDR3 is TGCGCCAGCAGCCAAGACGACTCGCCGCTAGGCTACACCTTC. Amino acids: CASSQDDSPLGYTF.

The sample holds a few counts of this clone. The chain couples TRBV6-4 to TRBJ2-2; 7 bases line up with TRBD2. This CDR3 is 14 amino acids long. Germline trimming cut 5 bases from V and 5 bases from J; bases unmatched to any gene: 5. Germline lookup yields CDR1 MRHNA and CDR2 SNTAGT. CDR3 in amino acids: CASSPSGGTGELFF. The CDR3 DNA reads TGTGCCAGCAGTCCATCCGGGGGGACCGGGGAGCTGTTTTTT.

In nucleotides, the CDR3 is TGTGCCAGCATCACAACGAGGCAGCCCGAAGGTCCCTACGAGCAGTACTTC. Amino acids: CASITTRQPEGPYEQYF. V usage is TRBV3-1 (or the pseudogene TRBV3-2) and J usage is TRBJ2-7; D gene uncertain. The CDR3 has 17 residues. Trimming cost V 7 bases and J 2 bases, with 24 bases left between them. Looked up from germline, CDR1 is LGHDT and CDR2 is YNNKEL (reference sequence).

J is TRBJ1-1 and V is TRBV10-3; D gene unclear. Looked up from germline, CDR1 is ENHRY and CDR2 is SYGVKD. V lost 0 bases to trimming and J lost 5 bases, with 10 bases between them. The CDR3 covers 14 residues. CDR3 sequence (DNA): TGTGCCATCAGTGAGTCTGGGGTGGGGACTGAAGCTTTCTTT. Its translation: CAISESGVGTEAFF.

This chain joins TRBV5-1 and TRBJ1-1; TRBD1 is a possible D gene (5 bases). This CDR3 contains 13 residues. V lost 4 bases, J lost 4 bases, and 11 bases lay in between. Germline assignment: CDR1 SGHRS and CDR2 YFSETQ. The CDR3 loop is CASSLGALTEAFF. CDR3 nucleotide sequence: TGCGCCAGCAGCCTCGGGGCTCTCACTGAAGCTTTCTTT.

This chain's CDR3 is CASSRQTGYYGYTF. The DNA for the CDR3 is TGTGCCAGCAGCCGTCAAACAGGGTATTATGGCTACACCTTC. This chain uses TRBV6-5 with TRBJ1-2, with a weak D call TRBD1 (6 bases). The length of the CDR3 is 14 residues. Germline V gene data show CDR1 as MNHEY and CDR2 as SVGAGI. Trimming took 6 bases from V and 5 from J, leaving 16 bases between them.

The rearrangement uses TRBV6-5 and TRBJ1-2, with D possibly TRBD1 on 5 matching bases. From germline, CDR1 is MNHEY and CDR2 SVGAGI. V gave up 6 bases and J gave up 4 bases, with 12 bases separating them. This CDR3 is 13 amino acids long. CDR3 loop: CASRLRVSYGYTF. The DNA for the CDR3 is TGTGCCAGCAGACTCAGGGTTAGCTATGGCTACACCTTC.

This chain connects TRBV9 to TRBJ1-2, with D possibly being TRBD1 (6 bases). This CDR3 spans 15 amino acids. Germline V gene sequence: CDR1 SGDLS, CDR2 YYNGEE. V lost 0 bases, J lost 2 bases, and 11 bases lay in between. In DNA form, the CDR3 reads TGTGCCAGCAGCGTAGGTGACACAGGGAACTATGGCTACACCTTC. This codes for CASSVGDTGNYGYTF.

V is TRBV15 and J is TRBJ2-1; 13 bases match TRBD2. CDR3 size: 18 residues. Germline V gene lookup returns CDR1 LNHNV and CDR2 YYDKDF (reference sequence). The ends lost 1 base at V and 9 bases at J; junction bases unmatched: 12. The CDR3 nucleotides read TGTGCCACCAGCAGAGCGGCGAGAACTAGCGGGGGGGCCGTTGAGCAGTTCTTC. Amino acid sequence: CATSRAARTSGGAVEQFF.

The chain uses TRBV3-1 (or the pseudogene TRBV3-2) and TRBJ1-1; the D gene is possibly TRBD1 (6 bases). The V gene lost 4 bases and the J gene lost 6 bases, with 18 bases spanning the gap. Germline lookup yields CDR1 LGHDT and CDR2 YNNKEL (reference sequence). The CDR3 is 15 amino acids. In DNA, the CDR3 is TGTGCCAGCAGCCCCTTGTCCCCTCCAGGGGCTGAAGCTTTCTTT. Its protein product is CASSPLSPPGAEAFF.

The gene calls are TRBV10-2 and TRBJ2-6; D unclear. The ends were cut back, 4 bases at V and 0 bases at J, with 10 bases in the middle. The CDR3 totals 16 residues. The germline V gene has CDR1 WSHSY and CDR2 SAAADI. The CDR3 loop is CASSGNGLSGANVLTF. CDR3 nucleotide sequence: TGCGCCAGCAGTGGAAATGGTCTCTCTGGGGCCAACGTCCTGACTTTC.

V is TRBV5-6 and J is TRBJ1-2; 8 bases map to TRBD1. Germline CDR1 is SGHDT and CDR2 is YYEEEE. Trimming removed 6 bases from V and 5 bases from J; junction bases left unmatched: 12. The CDR3 is 15 amino acids. The CDR3 DNA is TGTGCCAGCACCCTGACAGGGGCGAGGAGTTATGGCTACACCTTC. This sequence encodes CASTLTGARSYGYTF.

The CDR3, as DNA: TGCGCCAGCAGCCCCCGGACAGGGCTCAACACTGAAGCTTTCTTT. Protein sequence: CASSPRTGLNTEAFF. The V and J genes are TRBV4-3 and TRBJ1-1; the match to TRBD1 covers 8 bases. Germline trimming cut 4 bases from V and 2 bases from J; bases unmatched to any gene: 6. The CDR3 is 15 amino acids. CDR1 LGHNA and CDR2 YSLEER come from the germline V gene.

The chain uses TRBV18 and TRBJ2-5; D may be TRBD1 (6 bases). The CDR3 is made up of 13 amino acids. The germline V gene has CDR1 KGHSH and CDR2 LQKENI. With 4 bases removed from V and 1 base from J, the gap between germline ends came to 7 bases. CDR3 sequence (DNA): TGTGCCAGCTCACTGGACAGCCAAGAGACCCAGTACTTC. Translating it yields CASSLDSQETQYF.

The rearrangement joins TRBV19 to TRBJ2-3; 8 nucleotides agree with TRBD2. V lost 4 bases to trimming and J lost 4 bases; unmatched junction nucleotides: 7. In germline, CDR1 is LNHDA, CDR2 SQIVND (reference sequence). CDR3 length: 15 amino acids. The CDR3 sequence is CASSTSGSGADTQYF. CDR3 DNA sequence: TGTGCCAGTAGTACTAGCGGGTCGGGGGCAGATACGCAGTATTTT.

The chain carries TRBV24-1 and TRBJ1-2; D remains unclear. In germline, CDR1 is KGHDR, CDR2 SFDVKD. The CDR3 totals 14 residues. V dropped 3 bases and J dropped 6 bases, with 13 bases sitting between them. The CDR3 loop reads CATSDVGEWNGYTF. CDR3 coding DNA: TGTGCCACCAGTGATGTTGGGGAATGGAATGGCTACACCTTC.

CDR3 loop: CASSYRDRGREPQHF. The CDR3 DNA is TGTGCCAGCAGTTACAGGGACAGGGGTAGAGAGCCCCAGCATTTT. The chain carries TRBV6-2 or TRBV6-3 and TRBJ1-5; 10 nucleotides match TRBD1. The CDR3 covers 15 residues. The germline V gene has CDR1 MNHEY and CDR2 SVGEGT. With V trimmed by 2 bases and J by 8 bases, 6 bases remained unmatched.

The chain is built from TRBV6-5 and TRBJ1-4, with 7 bases lining up with TRBD1. The CDR3 has 16 amino acids. The germline gives CDR1 MNHEY, CDR2 SVGAGI. Unmatched junction bases numbered 10, after V lost 4 bases and J lost 5 bases. The CDR3 bases are TGTGCCAGCAGTTCCTCCAGGGGGGGGCCGAATGAAAAACTGTTTTTT. Its translation: CASSSSRGGPNEKLFF.

The genes are TRBV27 and TRBJ2-2; tentative D call: TRBD1 (6 bases). Trimming took off 4 bases at V and 3 bases at J, with 12 bases between the two ends. This CDR3 region has 15 residues. In germline, CDR1 is MNHEY, CDR2 SMNVEV (reference sequence). The CDR3 sequence: CASSSPGADTGELFF. CDR3 in DNA: TGTGCCAGCAGTTCTCCAGGGGCGGACACCGGGGAGCTGTTTTTT.

This sequence joins TRBV19 and TRBJ2-3; TRBD2 agrees at 13 bases. Looked up from germline, CDR1 is LNHDA and CDR2 is SQIVND (reference sequence). This CDR3 has 16 residues. The V and J ends lost 3 bases and 5 bases, in that order; junction bases with no gene match: 5. CDR3 in amino acids: CASSMRLAGGGDTQYF. CDR3 DNA sequence: TGTGCCAGTAGTATGCGACTAGCGGGGGGCGGAGATACGCAGTATTTT. Full variable domain (outside the CDR3, taken from reference TRBV19 and TRBJ2-3): DGGITQSPKYLFRKEGQNVTLSCEQNLNHDAMYWYRQDPGQGLRLIYYSQIVNDFQKGDIAEGYSVSREKKESFPLTVTSAQKNPTAFYLCASSMRLAGGGDTQYFGPGTRLTVL.

The CDR3, as DNA: TGCGCCAGCAGCCCCTGGACAGCGAACACTGAAGCTTTCTTT. This codes for CASSPWTANTEAFF. The chain couples TRBV4-3 to TRBJ1-1, with D maybe TRBD1 (6 bases). The CDR3 is made up of 14 amino acids. Trimming left V 4 bases short and J 1 base short, with 10 bases between. CDR1 is LGHNA, CDR2 YSLEER, per germline.

This chain connects TRBV5-1 to TRBJ1-2; D gene uncertain. CDR1 is SGHRS, CDR2 YFSETQ, per germline. The V end was cut by 0 bases, the J end by 5 bases, with 8 bases between. The CDR3 has 13 residues. Here the CDR3 DNA reads TGCGCCAGCAGCTTGGGTCAGGATTATGGCTACACCTTC. This codes for CASSLGQDYGYTF.

CDR3 nucleotide sequence: TGTGCCATCAGTGCCCTAGCGGGGAATGAAAAACTGTTTTTT. Translation gives CAISALAGNEKLFF. The genes are TRBV10-3 and TRBJ1-4; D is unresolved. V gave up 4 bases and J gave up 5 bases, with 11 bases separating them. From germline, CDR1 is ENHRY and CDR2 SYGVKD. This CDR3 spans 14 amino acids.

The rearrangement links TRBV10-3 to TRBJ1-2; the D gene is possibly TRBD1 (5 bases). The CDR3 sequence is 15 residues long. Looked up from germline, CDR1 is ENHRY and CDR2 is SYGVKD. Trimming removed 0 bases at V and 4 bases at J, with 12 bases between. CDR3 sequence (DNA): TGTGCCATCAGTGAGTCGACCGGGAGGGGCTATGGCTACACCTTC. Translated, it gives CAISESTGRGYGYTF.

The V call is TRBV6-6, the J call TRBJ1-6; D is uncertain. This CDR3 comprises 15 residues. Trimming left V 7 bases short and J 9 bases short, with 19 bases between. Germline assignment: CDR1 MNHNY and CDR2 SVGAGI (reference sequence). For the CDR3, the DNA is TGTGCCAGCACCCCTTCGTCTGGCAGTACTTCACCCCTCCACTTT. Translating gives CASTPSSGSTSPLHF.

The chain joins TRBV13 to TRBJ2-6; D unresolved. Looked up from germline, CDR1 is PRHDT and CDR2 is FYEKMQ (reference sequence). Trimming shortened V by 5 bases and J by 0 bases, and 14 bases separated the two germline ends. This CDR3 region has 17 residues. The CDR3 spells CASSTIRPFSGANVLTF. For the CDR3, the DNA is TGTGCCAGCAGCACCATCCGACCGTTCTCTGGGGCCAACGTCCTGACTTTC.